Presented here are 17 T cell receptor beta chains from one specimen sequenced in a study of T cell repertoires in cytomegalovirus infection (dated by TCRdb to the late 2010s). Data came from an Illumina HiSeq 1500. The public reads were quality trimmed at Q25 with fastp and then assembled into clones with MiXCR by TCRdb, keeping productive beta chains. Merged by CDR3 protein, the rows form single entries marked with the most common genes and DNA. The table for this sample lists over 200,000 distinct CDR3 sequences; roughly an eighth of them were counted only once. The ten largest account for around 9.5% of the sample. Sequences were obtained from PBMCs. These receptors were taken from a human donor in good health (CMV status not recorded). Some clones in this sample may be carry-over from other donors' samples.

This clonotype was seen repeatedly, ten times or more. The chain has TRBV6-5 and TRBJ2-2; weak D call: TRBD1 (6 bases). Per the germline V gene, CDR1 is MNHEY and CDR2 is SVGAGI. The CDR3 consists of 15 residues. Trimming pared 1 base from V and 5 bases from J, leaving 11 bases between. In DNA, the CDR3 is TGTGCCAGCAGTTACTGGGCAGGGGAAACCGGGGAGCTGTTTTTT. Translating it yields CASSYWAGETGELFF.

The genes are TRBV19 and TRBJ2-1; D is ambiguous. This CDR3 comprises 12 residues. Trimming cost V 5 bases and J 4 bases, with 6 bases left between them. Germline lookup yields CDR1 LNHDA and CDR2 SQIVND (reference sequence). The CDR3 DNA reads TGTGCCAGTAGTGACCAATACAATGAGCAGTTCTTC. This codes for CASSDQYNEQFF.

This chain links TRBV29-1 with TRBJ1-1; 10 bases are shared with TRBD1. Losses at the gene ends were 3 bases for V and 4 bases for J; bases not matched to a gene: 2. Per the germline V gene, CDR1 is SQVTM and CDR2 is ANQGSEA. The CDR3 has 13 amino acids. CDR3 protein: CSVEGQGSTEAFF. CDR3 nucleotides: TGCAGCGTTGAGGGACAGGGGAGCACTGAAGCTTTCTTT.

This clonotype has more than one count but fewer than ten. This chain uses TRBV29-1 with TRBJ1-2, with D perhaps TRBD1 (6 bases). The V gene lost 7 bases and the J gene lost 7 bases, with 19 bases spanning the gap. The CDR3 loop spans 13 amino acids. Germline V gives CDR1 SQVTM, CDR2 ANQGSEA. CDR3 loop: CSGGRGGESGYTF. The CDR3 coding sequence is TGCAGCGGGGGACGAGGGGGGGAGAGTGGCTACACCTTC.

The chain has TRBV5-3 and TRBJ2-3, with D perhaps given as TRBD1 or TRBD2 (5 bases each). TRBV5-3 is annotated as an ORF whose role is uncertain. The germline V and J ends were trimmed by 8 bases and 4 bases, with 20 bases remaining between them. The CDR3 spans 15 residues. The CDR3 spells CASSVWDRGADTQYF. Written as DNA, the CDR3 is TGTGCCAGCAGCGTATGGGACCGGGGAGCAGATACGCAGTATTTT.

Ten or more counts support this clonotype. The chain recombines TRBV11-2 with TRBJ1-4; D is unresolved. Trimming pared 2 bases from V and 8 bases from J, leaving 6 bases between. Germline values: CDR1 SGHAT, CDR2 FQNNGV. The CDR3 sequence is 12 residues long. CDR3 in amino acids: CASSLLGEKLFF. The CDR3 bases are TGTGCCAGCAGCTTACTAGGGGAAAAACTGTTTTTT.

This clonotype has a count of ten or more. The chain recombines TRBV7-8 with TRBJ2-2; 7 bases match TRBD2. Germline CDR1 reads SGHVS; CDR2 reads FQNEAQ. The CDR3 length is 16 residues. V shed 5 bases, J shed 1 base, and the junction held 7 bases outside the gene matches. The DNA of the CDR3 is TGTGCCAGCAGCCCAACACTAGCGATGAACACCGGGGAGCTGTTTTTT. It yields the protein CASSPTLAMNTGELFF.

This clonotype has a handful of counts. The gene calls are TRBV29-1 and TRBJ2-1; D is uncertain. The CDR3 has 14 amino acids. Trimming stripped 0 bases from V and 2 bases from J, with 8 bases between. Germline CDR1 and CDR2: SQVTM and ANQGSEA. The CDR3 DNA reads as TGCAGCGTTGAAGACATAAATCCCTACAATGAGCAGTTCTTC. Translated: CSVEDINPYNEQFF.

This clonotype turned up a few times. The CDR3 bases are TGTGCCAGCTGGCAGACTCCTAAAGGGGGCTACACCTTC. Its protein product is CASWQTPKGGYTF. The rearrangement uses TRBV6-6 and TRBJ1-2; D is unclear. From germline, CDR1 is MNHNY and CDR2 SVGAGI (reference sequence). The CDR3 has 13 amino acids. V was cut by 8 bases and J by 8 bases, with 18 bases left in between.

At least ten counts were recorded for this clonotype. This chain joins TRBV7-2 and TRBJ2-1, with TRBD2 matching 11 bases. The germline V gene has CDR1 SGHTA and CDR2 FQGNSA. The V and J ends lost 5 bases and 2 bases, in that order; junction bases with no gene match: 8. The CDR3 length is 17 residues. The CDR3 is CASSRRLAGIAYNEQFF. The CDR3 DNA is TGTGCCAGCAGCCGAAGACTAGCGGGGATTGCCTACAATGAGCAGTTCTTC.

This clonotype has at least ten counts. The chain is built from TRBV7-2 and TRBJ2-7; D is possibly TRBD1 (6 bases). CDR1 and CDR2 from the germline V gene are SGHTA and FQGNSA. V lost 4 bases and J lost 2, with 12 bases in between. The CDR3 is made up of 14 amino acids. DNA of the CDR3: TGTGCCAGCAGCTACACCAGGGGCGCCTACGAGCAGTACTTC. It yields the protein CASSYTRGAYEQYF.

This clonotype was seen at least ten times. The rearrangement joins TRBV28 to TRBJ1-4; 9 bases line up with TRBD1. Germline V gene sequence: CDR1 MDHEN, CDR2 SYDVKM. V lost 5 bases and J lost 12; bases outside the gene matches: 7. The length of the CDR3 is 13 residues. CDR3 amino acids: CASSPPGTGQLFF. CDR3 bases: TGTGCCAGCAGTCCCCCAGGGACAGGGCAACTGTTTTTT.

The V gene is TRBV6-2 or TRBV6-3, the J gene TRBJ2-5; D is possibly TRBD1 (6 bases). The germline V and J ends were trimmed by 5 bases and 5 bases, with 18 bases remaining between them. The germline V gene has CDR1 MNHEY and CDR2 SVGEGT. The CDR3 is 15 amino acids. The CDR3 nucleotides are TGTGCCAGCAGTCCCCGAGCTCGGACAGCGGAGACCCAGTACTTC. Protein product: CASSPRARTAETQYF.

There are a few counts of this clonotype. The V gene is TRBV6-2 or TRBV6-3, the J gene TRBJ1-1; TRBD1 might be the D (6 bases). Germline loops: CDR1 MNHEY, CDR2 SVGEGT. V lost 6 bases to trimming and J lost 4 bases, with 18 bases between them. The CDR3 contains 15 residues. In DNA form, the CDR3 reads TGTGCCAGCAGCACCGGGACAACCGGCCCCACTGAAGCTTTCTTT. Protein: CASSTGTTGPTEAFF.

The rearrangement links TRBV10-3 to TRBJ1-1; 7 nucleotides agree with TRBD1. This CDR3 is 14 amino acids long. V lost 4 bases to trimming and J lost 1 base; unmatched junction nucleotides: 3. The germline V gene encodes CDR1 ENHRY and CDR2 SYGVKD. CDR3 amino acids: CAISGGQKNTEAFF. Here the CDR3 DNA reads TGTGCCATCAGTGGGGGACAGAAGAACACTGAAGCTTTCTTT.

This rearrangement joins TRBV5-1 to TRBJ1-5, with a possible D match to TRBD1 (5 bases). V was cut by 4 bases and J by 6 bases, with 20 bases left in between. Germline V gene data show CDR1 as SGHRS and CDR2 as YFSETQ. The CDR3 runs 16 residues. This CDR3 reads CASSPTGGTFAQPQHF. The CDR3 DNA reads TGCGCCAGCAGCCCAACGGGAGGGACGTTTGCTCAGCCCCAGCATTTT. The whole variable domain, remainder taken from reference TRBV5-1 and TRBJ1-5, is KAGVTQTPRYLIKTRGQQVTLSCSPISGHRSVSWYQQTPGQGLQFLFEYFSETQRNKGNFPGRFSGRQFSNSRSEMNVSTLELGDSALYLCASSPTGGTFAQPQHFGDGTRLSIL.

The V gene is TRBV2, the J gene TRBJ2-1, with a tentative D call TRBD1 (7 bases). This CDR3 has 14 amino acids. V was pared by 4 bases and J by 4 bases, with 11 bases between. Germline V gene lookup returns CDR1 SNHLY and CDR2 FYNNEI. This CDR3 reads CASSAGGQYNEQFF. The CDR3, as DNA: TGTGCCAGCAGTGCCGGGGGACAGTACAATGAGCAGTTCTTC.